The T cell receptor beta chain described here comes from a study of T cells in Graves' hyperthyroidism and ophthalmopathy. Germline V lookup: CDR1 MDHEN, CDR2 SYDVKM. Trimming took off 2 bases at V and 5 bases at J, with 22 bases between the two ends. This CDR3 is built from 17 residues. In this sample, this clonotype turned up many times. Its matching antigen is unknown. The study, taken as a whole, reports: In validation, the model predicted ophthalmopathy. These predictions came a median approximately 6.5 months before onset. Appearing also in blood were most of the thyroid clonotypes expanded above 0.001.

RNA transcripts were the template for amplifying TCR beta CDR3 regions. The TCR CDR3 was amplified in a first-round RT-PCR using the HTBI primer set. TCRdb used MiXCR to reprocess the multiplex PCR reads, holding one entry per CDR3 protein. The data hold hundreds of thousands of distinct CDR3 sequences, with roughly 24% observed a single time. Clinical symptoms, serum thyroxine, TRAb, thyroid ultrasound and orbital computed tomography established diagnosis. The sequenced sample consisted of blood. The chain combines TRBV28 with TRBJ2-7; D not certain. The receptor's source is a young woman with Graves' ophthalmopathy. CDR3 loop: CASSLSSGKRAFHEQYF. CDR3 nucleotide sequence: TGTGCCAGCAGTTTAAGTTCAGGCAAAAGGGCCTTCCACGAGCAGTACTTC.